The clone carrying this T cell receptor (beta chain) was seen repeatedly, ten times or more. Combining iRepertoire HTBI primers with Arm-PCR of CDR3 regions, the authors built TCR beta libraries. Using its own MiXCR run on the multiplex PCR reads, TCRdb lists one record per CDR3 protein. The sample has 200,000 to 250,000 distinct CDR3 sequences, approximately 18% seen once; the top ten hold approximately 12%. Sample time point: newly diagnosed GD, antithyroid drugs for less than 3 months. Preparation of the TCR library used RNA extracted from PBMCs. After removal of 7 bases from V and 4 bases from J, the junction contained 12 bases not matched to a gene. Looked up from germline, CDR1 is LNHDA and CDR2 is SQIVND (reference sequence). The CDR3 totals 15 residues. These data are taken from a study of regulatory T cells in long-lasting Graves disease. This same sample was also taken into another study, of T cells in Graves' hyperthyroidism and ophthalmopathy. Per that study: TCR CDR3 regions were first amplified by RT-PCR with HTBI primers.

This specimen consisted of peripheral blood mononuclear cells (PBMCs), obtained at new diagnosis, from a patient treated with antithyroid drugs. The chain recombines TRBV19 with TRBJ2-7; TRBD1 aligns across 8 bases. The receptor was derived from a woman between 25 and 40 years old with Graves disease. Written as DNA, the CDR3 is TGTGCCAGTAAAACGTCCGGGACAGGCTTATACGAGCAGTACTTC. This codes for CASKTSGTGLYEQYF. Based on the CDR3 plus reference TRBV19 and TRBJ2-7, the full variable domain is DGGITQSPKYLFRKEGQNVTLSCEQNLNHDAMYWYRQDPGQGLRLIYYSQIVNDFQKGDIAEGYSVSREKKESFPLTVTSAQKNPTAFYLCASKTSGTGLYEQYFGPGTRLTVT.